The 16 T cell receptor beta chains below all came from one sample that was sequenced in a study of T cell responses to AZD1222 COVID-19 vaccine. Here immunoSEQ multiplex PCR was the method, and the copy in TCRdb shows in-frame clones only, minus some. Of about 180,000 clones detected, more than 80% appear once; the ten largest clones hold less than 3%. Specimen: peripheral blood, collected on day 0 of AZD1222 vaccination. Source of these receptors: an adult in good health.

The chain uses TRBV19 and TRBJ1-2; D is unresolved. The V end was cut by 6 bases, the J end by 8 bases, with 13 bases between. The CDR3 is 12 amino acids. From germline, CDR1 is LNHDA and CDR2 SQIVND (reference sequence). The CDR3 sequence is CASSPSTRGYTF. The DNA for the CDR3 is TGTGCCAGTAGCCCCTCCACTCGGGGCTACACCTTC. Drawing the rest from reference TRBV19 and TRBJ1-2, the complete variable domain is DGGITQSPKYLFRKEGQNVTLSCEQNLNHDAMYWYRQDPGQGLRLIYYSQIVNDFQKGDIAEGYSVSREKKESFPLTVTSAQKNPTAFYLCASSPSTRGYTFGSGTRLTVV.

The V and J genes are TRBV20-1 and TRBJ1-2; the D gene is possibly TRBD1 (6 bases). This CDR3 has 11 residues. CDR1 DFQATT and CDR2 SNEGSKA come from the germline V gene (reference sequence). Trimming shortened V by 3 bases and J by 6 bases, and 8 bases separated the two germline ends. CDR3 loop: CSASAGDGYTF. For the CDR3, the DNA is TGCAGTGCTAGCGCAGGGGATGGCTACACCTTC.

This clone was observed a few times. The V call is TRBV4-2, the J call TRBJ2-1; the match to TRBD2 covers 11 bases. CDR1 is LGHNA and CDR2 is YNFKEQ in the germline V gene. V was pared by 4 bases and J by 5 bases, with 4 bases of the junction left unmatched. The CDR3 sequence is 15 residues long. This CDR3 is CASSLLGLADNEQFF. The CDR3 bases are TGTGCCAGCAGCCTCTTGGGACTAGCGGACAATGAGCAGTTCTTC.

The chain employs TRBV7-2 and TRBJ2-7, with D unclear. The CDR3 extends over 14 amino acids. Germline assignment: CDR1 SGHTA and CDR2 FQGNSA. V lost 5 bases to trimming and J lost 1 base, with 12 bases between them. The CDR3 DNA reads TGTGCCAGCAGCGGTAGTCGGATATCCTACGAGCAGTACTTC. Translation gives CASSGSRISYEQYF. The full variable domain, completed using reference TRBV7-2 and TRBJ2-7, is GAGVSQSPSNKVTEKGKDVELRCDPISGHTALYWYRQSLGQGLEFLIYFQGNSAPDKSGLPSDRFSAERTGGSVSTLTIQRTQQEDSAVYLCASSGSRISYEQYFGPGTRLTVT.

This chain connects TRBV5-1 to TRBJ2-7; 8 bases are shared with TRBD2. V lost 4 bases and J lost 4; bases outside the gene matches: 7. CDR1 is SGHRS and CDR2 is YFSETQ in the germline V gene. The CDR3 length is 14 residues. DNA for the CDR3: TGCGCCAGCAGCGAAGGTAGCGGGATTTACGAGCAGTACTTC. It encodes CASSEGSGIYEQYF.

The chain couples TRBV2 to TRBJ1-6; D gene uncertain. CDR1 SNHLY and CDR2 FYNNEI come from the germline V gene. The V end was cut by 0 bases, the J end by 10 bases, with 13 bases between. The CDR3 extends over 15 amino acids. CDR3 sequence reads: CASSEAGRVGSPLHF. The CDR3 DNA follows: TGTGCCAGCAGTGAAGCGGGGAGGGTTGGGTCACCCCTCCACTTT.

The rearrangement links TRBV7-9 to TRBJ1-5; possible D gene TRBD1, 5 bases. The CDR3 extends over 17 amino acids. With 1 base removed from V and 3 bases from J, the gap between germline ends came to 16 bases. The germline gives CDR1 SEHNR, CDR2 FQNEAQ (reference sequence). The CDR3 DNA sequence: TGTGCCAGCAGCTTAGTCACCGGGGGGACGCCCAATCAGCCCCAGCATTTT. It specifies CASSLVTGGTPNQPQHF. The full variable domain, in which reference TRBV7-9 and TRBJ1-5 provide the parts outside the CDR3, is DTGVSQNPRHKITKRGQNVTFRCDPISEHNRLYWYRQTLGQGPEFLTYFQNEAQLEKSRLLSDRFSAERPKGSFSTLEIQRTEQGDSAMYLCASSLVTGGTPNQPQHFGDGTRLSIL.

The chain is built from TRBV5-1 and TRBJ2-7; D is unresolved. Germline V CDR1 and CDR2: SGHRS, YFSETQ. This CDR3 region has 14 residues. V was shortened by 1 base and J by 7 bases, with 15 bases between the two germline ends. The CDR3 loop is CASSLSIQPDEQYF. In nucleotides, the CDR3 is TGCGCCAGCAGCTTGTCGATACAACCCGATGAGCAGTACTTC.

The chain couples TRBV7-9 to TRBJ1-4; D unclear. Germline V lookup: CDR1 SEHNR, CDR2 FQNEAQ (reference sequence). With 5 bases removed from V and 4 bases from J, the gap between germline ends came to 14 bases. This CDR3 is 15 amino acids long. CDR3 region: CASSVLDGLNEKLFF. In DNA form, the CDR3 reads TGTGCCAGCAGCGTACTGGACGGCCTTAATGAAAAACTGTTTTTT.

The chain carries TRBV18 and TRBJ1-2; D ambiguous. CDR1 and CDR2 (germline): KGHSH, LQKENI. Trimming took 0 bases from V and 5 from J, leaving 7 bases between them. CDR3 size: 13 residues. CDR3 sequence (DNA): TGTGCCAGCTCACCACCTGCGGGGTATGGCTACACCTTC. Translating it yields CASSPPAGYGYTF.

This chain links TRBV30 with TRBJ2-7, with unresolved D. This CDR3 has 12 residues. Trimming left V 1 base short and J 2 bases short, with 6 bases between. Germline V CDR1 and CDR2: GTSNPN, SVGIG (reference sequence). The CDR3: CAWSDGTYEQYF. The CDR3 bases are TGTGCCTGGAGTGACGGAACCTACGAGCAGTACTTC.

CDR3 nucleotide sequence: TGTGCCATCAGTGAAGGGGGGCAGCCCCAGCATTTT. Translation gives CAISEGGQPQHF. V usage is TRBV10-3 and J usage is TRBJ1-5, with TRBD1 as a possible D gene (6 bases). The CDR3 runs to 12 residues. Germline V CDR1 and CDR2: ENHRY, SYGVKD. The V end was cut by 3 bases, the J end by 7 bases, with 7 bases between.

This clone was picked up a small number of times. The CDR3 spells CSVAQGGGNEQFF. The CDR3 bases are TGCAGCGTTGCCCAGGGGGGAGGGAATGAGCAGTTCTTC. This chain connects TRBV29-1 to TRBJ2-1; D assignment may be TRBD1 or TRBD2 (7 bases each). This CDR3 is 13 amino acids long. Per germline, CDR1 SQVTM and CDR2 ANQGSEA. Trimming shortened V by 4 bases and J by 7 bases, and 14 bases separated the two germline ends.

This chain links TRBV5-1 with TRBJ2-1; 12 bases fit TRBD2. CDR3 length equals 14 residues. Unmatched junction bases numbered 1, after V lost 5 bases and J lost 4 bases. CDR1 is SGHRS and CDR2 is YFSETQ in the germline V gene. CDR3 protein: CASRLAGGYNEQFF. In DNA, the CDR3 is TGCGCCAGCAGGCTAGCGGGAGGGTACAATGAGCAGTTCTTC.

The genes are TRBV4-1 and TRBJ2-3, with a weak D call TRBD2 (6 bases). The germline V gene encodes CDR1 MGHRA and CDR2 YSYEKL. This CDR3 comprises 18 residues. V was shortened by 0 bases and J by 5 bases, with 21 bases between the two germline ends. As DNA, the CDR3 is TGCGCCAGCAGCCAAGATCTCGTTGGGGGGAGTAGTAAAGATACGCAGTATTTT. Its translation: CASSQDLVGGSSKDTQYF.

The chain is built from TRBV28 and TRBJ1-2, with TRBD1 identical over 8 bases. The CDR3 totals 16 residues. Germline CDR1 MDHEN, CDR2 SYDVKM. The trim removed 5 bases at V and 3 bases at J, leaving 11 bases unmatched. CDR3 sequence: CASSTGGTDLYYGYTF. Written as DNA, the CDR3 is TGTGCCAGCAGTACAGGGGGGACAGATCTTTACTATGGCTACACCTTC.